This TCR beta chain was sequenced during a study of T cell repertoires in cytomegalovirus infection. One entry per CDR3 protein, called by TCRdb with MiXCR from the reads. The sample lists around 490,000 distinct CDR3 sequences, about 25% occurring once. CDR3 length: 13 amino acids. Per germline, CDR1 LNHDA and CDR2 SQIVND (reference sequence). Germline trimming cut 2 bases from V and 10 bases from J; bases unmatched to any gene: 5. Sequencing input: PBMCs. This TCR was recovered from a human donor in good health (CMV status not recorded). Some clones in this sample may be carry-over from other donors' samples. The chain employs TRBV19 and TRBJ1-2, with 9 bases fitting TRBD1. CDR3 amino acids: CASSIPGQGVYTF. The CDR3 nucleotides are TGTGCCAGTAGTATACCGGGACAGGGTGTCTACACCTTC.